Below are 3 T cell receptor beta chains sequenced from a single sample in a study of CD8 T cells in Susac syndrome. cDNA came from roughly 0.5 to 1 ug RNA primed by random hexamers. TCRdb re-derived calls from the immunoSEQ multiplex PCR reads in MiXCR, one entry per CDR3 protein. The sample includes around 120,000 distinct CDR3 sequences, 85% to 95% of them seen just once. Specimen: CD4+ T cells from PBMCs. The origin of the receptors is a human donor with multiple sclerosis.

The chain uses TRBV7-3 and TRBJ1-6; 7 nucleotides agree with TRBD1. The CDR3 covers 15 residues. Germline loops: CDR1 SGHTA, CDR2 FQGTGA. V trimming: 5 bases; J trimming: 10 bases; junction bases outside the gene matches: 11. As DNA, the CDR3 is TGTGCCAGCAGCCGAGACAGGGCCAAGGGGTCACCCCTCCACTTT. Translation: CASSRDRAKGSPLHF.

The gene calls are TRBV4-1 and TRBJ1-2; 9 bases are shared with TRBD1. CDR3 length: 14 amino acids. V lost 6 bases to trimming and J lost 7 bases; unmatched junction nucleotides: 9. Germline CDR1 and CDR2: MGHRA and YSYEKL. CDR3 sequence reads: CASRRTGDLSGYTF. CDR3 DNA sequence: TGCGCCAGCAGACGGACAGGGGATCTGTCTGGCTACACCTTC.

V gene TRBV3-1 combines with J gene TRBJ2-2; 7 bases match TRBD2. The length of the CDR3 is 15 residues. Germline V lookup: CDR1 LGHDT, CDR2 YNNKEL (reference sequence). J lost 6 bases, V lost 0 bases, and 4 bases had no gene match. Here the CDR3 reads CASSQEASGPGELFF. Written as DNA, the CDR3 is TGTGCCAGCAGCCAAGAAGCTAGCGGTCCCGGGGAGCTGTTTTTT.